The 30 T cell receptor beta chains given below trace back to one sample, sequenced in a study of blood T cell repertoires in COVID-19 (dated by TCRdb to the early 2020s). To prepare the library, the immunoSEQ multiplex PCR assay was applied. In TCRdb, the immuneACCESS table is reduced to in-frame sequences with V and J assigned. These tables do not hold every clone; where another copy was compared, an unresolved V gene accounts for under half, and the others remain unexplained. This sample holds about 190,000 clones; about 88% were observed only once. 5.5% to 7% of the sample is taken by the ten largest. Sequencing used peripheral blood. The receptors here all came from a man aged 40-50 years with active or convalescent COVID-19.

This clone was found a few times. The CDR3 DNA reads TGTGCCAGCAGCCACCAACGGAGGACAGCGGACTCGAATTCACCCCTCCACTTT. Encoded protein: CASSHQRRTADSNSPLHF. This sequence joins TRBV3-1 (or the pseudogene TRBV3-2) and TRBJ1-6, with a tentative D call TRBD1 (6 bases). CDR1 and CDR2 from the germline V gene are LGHDT and YNNKEL (reference sequence). The CDR3 runs to 18 residues. The ends were cut back, 3 bases at V and 7 bases at J, with 22 bases in the middle.

The V call is TRBV11-2, the J call TRBJ2-7; 9 nucleotides match TRBD1. Germline values: CDR1 SGHAT, CDR2 FQNNGV. J lost 7 bases, V lost 2 bases, and 6 bases had no gene match. This CDR3 is built from 14 residues. CDR3 protein: CASSLRTGVGEQYF. The CDR3 DNA is TGTGCCAGCAGCTTAAGGACAGGGGTTGGGGAGCAGTACTTC.

Turning to this clone: Other DNA variants within this sample encode the same CDR3. CDR3 coding DNA: TGTGCCAGCTCGCGGGACAGACTGAACACTGAAGCTTTCTTT. Translated, it gives CASSRDRLNTEAFF. The chain uses TRBV6-5 and TRBJ1-1; the match to TRBD1 covers 7 bases. V lost 8 bases to trimming and J lost 0 bases; unmatched junction nucleotides: 6. The length of the CDR3 is 14 residues. CDR1 is MNHEY and CDR2 is SVGAGI in the germline V gene.

The genes are TRBV6-5 and TRBJ1-3; a possible D gene is TRBD1 (5 bases). The CDR3 is made up of 15 amino acids. Germline values: CDR1 MNHEY, CDR2 SVGAGI. V was cut by 5 bases and J by 0 bases, with 11 bases left in between. The CDR3 here is CASSTTATSGNTIYF. In DNA, the CDR3 is TGTGCCAGCAGTACGACAGCGACCTCTGGAAACACCATATATTTT.

The chain uses TRBV9 and TRBJ1-2; weak D call: TRBD1 (6 bases). CDR3 length equals 14 residues. Germline values: CDR1 SGDLS, CDR2 YYNGEE. V lost 4 bases, J lost 10 bases, and 20 bases lay in between. The DNA for the CDR3 is TGTGCCAGCAGCCCGGGGGGCGCAGTTAGTCCCTACACCTTC. It yields the protein CASSPGGAVSPYTF.

This chain joins TRBV28 and TRBJ1-5; D is unclear. Germline V lookup: CDR1 MDHEN, CDR2 SYDVKM. V dropped 1 base and J dropped 7 bases, with 5 bases sitting between them. This CDR3 region has 12 residues. The chain's CDR3 is CASSLFIQPQHF. Written as DNA, the CDR3 is TGTGCCAGCAGTTTATTTATCCAGCCCCAGCATTTT.

V is TRBV19 and J is TRBJ1-5, with D perhaps matching TRBD1 (6 bases). The germline V and J ends were trimmed by 11 bases and 1 base, with 18 bases remaining between them. CDR1 and CDR2 (germline): LNHDA, SQIVND (reference sequence). This CDR3 has 15 amino acids. CDR3: CAATGSQGSNQPQHF. The CDR3 region has the DNA TGTGCCGCCACGGGGTCACAGGGAAGCAATCAGCCCCAGCATTTT. The complete variable domain, with remaining parts taken from reference TRBV19 and TRBJ1-5, reads DGGITQSPKYLFRKEGQNVTLSCEQNLNHDAMYWYRQDPGQGLRLIYYSQIVNDFQKGDIAEGYSVSREKKESFPLTVTSAQKNPTAFYLCAATGSQGSNQPQHFGDGTRLSIL.

The CDR3 region is CASSPRKGVYTEAFF. The CDR3 DNA reads as TGTGCCAGCAGCCCCCGGAAAGGGGTCTACACTGAAGCTTTCTTT. The chain recombines TRBV11-3 with TRBJ1-1, with a weak D call TRBD1 (5 bases). Germline CDR1 SGHNT, CDR2 YENEEA. CDR3 length: 15 amino acids. Between the trimmed V and J ends, which lost 5 bases and 3 bases, there was a span of 16 bases.

The J gene is TRBJ1-1, the V gene TRBV30, with unresolved D. The V end lost 3 bases, the J end lost 0 bases, and 23 bases lay between the germline ends. Germline V gene lookup returns CDR1 GTSNPN and CDR2 SVGIG (reference sequence). The CDR3 is 18 residues long. The CDR3 DNA reads as TGTGCCTGGAGGGAGCAGGCTCCAGGACTCGTAATGAACACTGAAGCTTTCTTT. This codes for CAWREQAPGLVMNTEAFF.

The chain couples TRBV29-1 to TRBJ1-1, with no clear D. The CDR3 is 13 amino acids. V lost 7 bases and J lost 0, with 12 bases in between. The germline V gene has CDR1 SQVTM and CDR2 ANQGSEA. The DNA for the CDR3 is TGCAGCGGCGAGGGAGGGATGAACACTGAAGCTTTCTTT. The encoded protein is CSGEGGMNTEAFF.

This clone was found once. The V call is TRBV7-2, the J call TRBJ1-6, with 8 bases aligning to TRBD1. V shed 5 bases, J shed 7 bases, and the junction held 4 bases outside the gene matches. Germline V gene lookup returns CDR1 SGHTA and CDR2 FQGNSA. The CDR3 extends over 14 amino acids. CDR3 in amino acids: CASSAQGGNSPLHF. The CDR3 region has the DNA TGTGCCAGCAGCGCACAGGGGGGAAATTCACCCCTCCACTTT. The whole variable domain, filled in from reference TRBV7-2 and TRBJ1-6, reads GAGVSQSPSNKVTEKGKDVELRCDPISGHTALYWYRQSLGQGLEFLIYFQGNSAPDKSGLPSDRFSAERTGGSVSTLTIQRTQQEDSAVYLCASSAQGGNSPLHFGNGTRLTVT.

In DNA, the CDR3 is TGTGCCAGCAGCTTAGCGGCGGGGAATGGCTACACCTTC. Translated, it gives CASSLAAGNGYTF. V gene TRBV7-9 combines with J gene TRBJ1-2; no definite D call. The CDR3 has 13 amino acids. V was pared by 0 bases and J by 6 bases, with 8 bases between. Germline CDR1 and CDR2: SEHNR and FQNEAQ (reference sequence).

The J gene is TRBJ1-3, the V gene TRBV18, with D perhaps TRBD1 (6 bases). Trimming cost V 0 bases and J 2 bases, with 14 bases left between them. Germline assignment: CDR1 KGHSH and CDR2 LQKENI. CDR3 length: 17 amino acids. CDR3 amino acids: CASSPPTQGLTGNTIYF. The CDR3 DNA is TGTGCCAGCTCACCACCAACTCAGGGGCTTACTGGAAACACCATATATTTT.

J is TRBJ2-7 and V is TRBV5-1, with D maybe TRBD2 (6 bases). In germline, CDR1 is SGHRS, CDR2 YFSETQ. V lost 0 bases to trimming and J lost 4 bases, with 23 bases between them. The CDR3 totals 18 residues. The CDR3 spells CASSLDTGAPGRSYEQYF. The CDR3 DNA reads as TGCGCCAGCAGCTTGGATACGGGAGCCCCGGGACGTAGTTACGAGCAGTACTTC.

The CDR3 sequence is CASSPRSGVGDTQYF. CDR3 nucleotide sequence: TGTGCCAGTAGTCCGCGTAGCGGGGTGGGGGATACGCAGTATTTT. V gene TRBV19 combines with J gene TRBJ2-3; 8 positions agree with TRBD2. The CDR3 consists of 15 residues. Germline V gene data show CDR1 as LNHDA and CDR2 as SQIVND (reference sequence). V shed 5 bases and J 6 bases; nucleotides not matched to a gene: 10.

V and J are TRBV27 and TRBJ2-7; perhaps TRBD1 as D (6 bases). The CDR3 contains 14 residues. Germline V gene lookup returns CDR1 MNHEY and CDR2 SMNVEV (reference sequence). The V gene lost 5 bases and the J gene lost 0 bases, with 11 bases spanning the gap. In DNA form, the CDR3 reads TGTGCCAGCAGTCCTACAGGGAACTCCTACGAGCAGTACTTC. Translating it yields CASSPTGNSYEQYF.

The rearrangement uses TRBV7-9 and TRBJ1-1; D is uncertain. CDR1 is SEHNR, CDR2 FQNEAQ, per germline (reference sequence). The length of the CDR3 is 13 residues. V was clipped by 4 bases and J by 7 bases, with 13 bases between them. The CDR3 bases are TGTGCCAGCAGCTCGACTCCGCTAGGTGAAGCTTTCTTT. This translates into CASSSTPLGEAFF.

The V gene is TRBV12-3 or TRBV12-4, the J gene TRBJ2-1; the D gene is possibly TRBD1 (6 bases). This CDR3 region has 12 residues. The V gene lost 1 base and the J gene lost 16 bases, with 14 bases spanning the gap. This CDR3 is CASSLGTGFRFF. CDR3 in DNA: TGTGCCAGCAGTTTAGGTACAGGGTTTAGATTCTTC.

V and J are TRBV4-3 and TRBJ2-5; 7 bases are shared with TRBD2. With V trimmed by 0 bases and J by 4 bases, 5 bases remained unmatched. The CDR3 sequence is 15 residues long. Germline V gene sequence: CDR1 LGHNA, CDR2 YSLEER. This chain's CDR3 is CASSQDLGGGETQYF. The CDR3 region has the DNA TGCGCCAGCAGCCAAGATCTAGGCGGGGGAGAGACCCAGTACTTC.

V usage is TRBV5-1 and J usage is TRBJ1-4; D uncertain. Trimming removed 0 bases from V and 1 base from J, with 7 bases in between. The CDR3 totals 15 residues. Germline CDR1 is SGHRS and CDR2 is YFSETQ. The CDR3 DNA sequence: TGCGCCAGCAGCTTGGATAGATTAACTAATGAAAAACTGTTTTTT. Protein: CASSLDRLTNEKLFF.

The chain joins TRBV19 to TRBJ2-2, with 11 bases identical to TRBD1. Germline assignment: CDR1 LNHDA and CDR2 SQIVND (reference sequence). J was trimmed by 4 bases and V by 2 bases; bases with no gene match: 3. The CDR3 runs to 16 residues. CDR3 amino acids: CASSISGTGGTGELFF. The CDR3 coding sequence is TGTGCCAGTAGTATATCTGGGACAGGGGGCACCGGGGAGCTGTTTTTT.

This clone has only a few counts. V is TRBV18 and J is TRBJ1-4; D is unclear. Germline V lookup: CDR1 KGHSH, CDR2 LQKENI. Trimming removed 3 bases at V and 8 bases at J, with 22 bases between. CDR3 length equals 17 residues. The CDR3 spells CASSPTSSPASGEKLFF. The CDR3 DNA sequence: TGTGCCAGCTCACCCACTTCATCTCCAGCTTCGGGAGAAAAACTGTTTTTT.

This chain links TRBV7-9 with TRBJ1-2; 9 nucleotides match TRBD1. The CDR3 has 16 residues. V gave up 4 bases and J gave up 0 bases; unmatched junction bases: 6. From germline, CDR1 is SEHNR and CDR2 FQNEAQ (reference sequence). This CDR3 is CASSSITGGSNYGYTF. DNA for the CDR3: TGTGCCAGCAGCTCCATTACAGGGGGCTCTAACTATGGCTACACCTTC.

CDR3 coding DNA: TGTGCCAGCAGTAGGACAGCCACCGTCGATGAAGCTTTCTTT. It is translated as CASSRTATVDEAFF. The chain employs TRBV7-2 and TRBJ1-1, with a weak D call TRBD1 (6 bases). CDR1 is SGHTA and CDR2 is FQGNSA in the germline V gene. The CDR3 is made up of 14 amino acids. Trimming took 6 bases from V and 7 from J, leaving 18 bases between them.

The chain has TRBV19 and TRBJ2-7; 7 nucleotides agree with TRBD1. The length of the CDR3 is 16 residues. Germline-derived CDR1 and CDR2 are LNHDA and SQIVND (reference sequence). Unmatched junction bases numbered 9, after V lost 4 bases and J lost 0 bases. CDR3 amino acids: CASSSRGRGNSYEQYF. The CDR3 bases are TGTGCCAGTAGTAGCCGAGGCAGGGGGAACTCCTACGAGCAGTACTTC. The full variable domain, completed using reference TRBV19 and TRBJ2-7, is DGGITQSPKYLFRKEGQNVTLSCEQNLNHDAMYWYRQDPGQGLRLIYYSQIVNDFQKGDIAEGYSVSREKKESFPLTVTSAQKNPTAFYLCASSSRGRGNSYEQYFGPGTRLTVT.

This chain links TRBV7-2 with TRBJ1-2; D gene unclear. Germline lookup yields CDR1 SGHTA and CDR2 FQGNSA. CDR3 length: 15 amino acids. V shed 2 bases and J shed 4 bases, with 14 bases lying between them. The CDR3 DNA follows: TGTGCCAGCAGCTTACGGGATTGGGATAGCTATGGCTACACCTTC. This sequence encodes CASSLRDWDSYGYTF.

The chain uses TRBV3-1 (or the pseudogene TRBV3-2) and TRBJ1-5, with D possibly being TRBD1 (5 bases). The CDR3 has 14 residues. The germline V gene has CDR1 LGHDT and CDR2 YNNKEL (reference sequence). Between the trimmed V and J ends, which lost 6 bases and 1 base, there was a span of 10 bases. Here the CDR3 DNA reads TGTGCCAGCAGTCATGGACAAAGCAATCAGCCCCAGCATTTT. This gives the protein CASSHGQSNQPQHF.

This rearrangement joins TRBV24-1 to TRBJ2-3, with 12 bases aligning to TRBD2. This CDR3 is 16 amino acids long. Germline V gene lookup returns CDR1 KGHDR and CDR2 SFDVKD. The V and J ends lost 3 bases and 7 bases, in that order; junction bases with no gene match: 7. CDR3 nucleotides: TGTGCCACCAGTGATCTCGGACTAGCGGGGCTAAATACGCAGTATTTT. Protein sequence: CATSDLGLAGLNTQYF.

The table lists this clone with a count of one. V and J are TRBV10-3 and TRBJ2-3; 10 bases are shared with TRBD2. The V segment lost 2 bases and the J segment 2 bases; nucleotides outside the gene matches: 7. Germline lookup yields CDR1 ENHRY and CDR2 SYGVKD. The CDR3 is 17 residues long. CDR3 protein: CAISEPTLAGDTDTQYF. The CDR3 coding sequence is TGTGCCATCAGTGAGCCCACCCTAGCGGGGGACACAGATACGCAGTATTTT.

The rearrangement uses TRBV6-1 and TRBJ1-3, with D uncertain. The germline CDR1 and CDR2 sequences are MNHNS and SASEGT. CDR3 length: 12 residues. V was cut by 2 bases and J by 4 bases, with 3 bases left in between. In nucleotides, the CDR3 is TGTGCCAGCAGTGAATCGGGAAACACCATATATTTT. Translated, it gives CASSESGNTIYF.